This TCR beta chain was sequenced during a study of cytomegalovirus exposure and HLA in healthy donors. The PCR had 60 Vbeta and 13 Jbeta primers. Some clones are missing from TCRdb's copy, which holds only in-frame ones; the method was immunoSEQ multiplex PCR. The sample lists approximately 150,000 clones, about 80% occurring once. General study results and limits: The Asian-associated ancestry cluster reportedly had fewer N-insertions than the approximately 650-donor mean in a later analysis.

The CDR3 extends over 14 amino acids. Trimming took 3 bases from V and 5 from J, leaving 16 bases between them. The germline CDR1 and CDR2 sequences are GTSNPN and SVGIG (reference sequence). To note about this clone: What it binds is not known.

The source material was PBMCs. The chain links TRBV30 to TRBJ1-2, with D possibly being TRBD1 (6 bases). The sequence was collected from a man aged 18 to 30 in good health and CMV-seropositive. The CDR3 nucleotides read TGTGCCTGGAGGGACAGACCTGGTGGTTATGGCTACACCTTC. Translating gives CAWRDRPGGYGYTF.